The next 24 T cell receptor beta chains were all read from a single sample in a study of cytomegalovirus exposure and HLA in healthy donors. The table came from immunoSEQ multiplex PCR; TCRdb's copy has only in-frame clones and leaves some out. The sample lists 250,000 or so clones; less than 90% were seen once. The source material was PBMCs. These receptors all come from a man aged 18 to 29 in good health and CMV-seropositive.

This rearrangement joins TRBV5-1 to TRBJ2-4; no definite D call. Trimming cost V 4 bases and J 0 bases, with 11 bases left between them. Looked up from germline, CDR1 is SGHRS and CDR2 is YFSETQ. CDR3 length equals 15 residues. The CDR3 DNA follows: TGCGCCAGCAGCCCCCTAGAACTAGCCAAAAACATTCAGTACTTC. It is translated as CASSPLELAKNIQYF.

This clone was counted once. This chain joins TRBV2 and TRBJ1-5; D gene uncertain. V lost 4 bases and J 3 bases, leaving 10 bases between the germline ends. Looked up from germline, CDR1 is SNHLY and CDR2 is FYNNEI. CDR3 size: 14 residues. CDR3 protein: CASSVGFLNQPQHF. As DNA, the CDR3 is TGTGCCAGCAGTGTAGGGTTCCTCAATCAGCCCCAGCATTTT. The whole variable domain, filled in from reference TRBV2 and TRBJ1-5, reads EPEVTQTPSHQVTQMGQEVILRCVPISNHLYFYWYRQILGQKVEFLVSFYNNEISEKSEIFDDQFSVERPDGSNFTLKIRSTKLEDSAMYFCASSVGFLNQPQHFGDGTRLSIL.

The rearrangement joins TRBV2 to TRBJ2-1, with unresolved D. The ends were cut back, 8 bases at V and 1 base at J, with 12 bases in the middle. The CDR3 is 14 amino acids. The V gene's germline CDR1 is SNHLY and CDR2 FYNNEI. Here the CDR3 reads CASLPGFSYNEQFF. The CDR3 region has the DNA TGTGCCAGCTTGCCGGGTTTTTCCTACAATGAGCAGTTCTTC.

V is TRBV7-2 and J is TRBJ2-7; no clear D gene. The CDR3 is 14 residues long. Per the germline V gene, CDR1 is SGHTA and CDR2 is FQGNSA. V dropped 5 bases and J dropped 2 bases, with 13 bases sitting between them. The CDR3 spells CASSQSTGTYEQYF. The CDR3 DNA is TGTGCCAGCAGCCAGTCCACCGGAACCTACGAGCAGTACTTC.

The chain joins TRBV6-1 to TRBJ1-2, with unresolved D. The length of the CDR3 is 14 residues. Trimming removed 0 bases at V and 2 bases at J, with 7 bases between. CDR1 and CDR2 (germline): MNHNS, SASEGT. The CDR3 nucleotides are TGTGCCAGCAGTGAAGCTCTGGGAAACTATGGCTACACCTTC. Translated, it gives CASSEALGNYGYTF.

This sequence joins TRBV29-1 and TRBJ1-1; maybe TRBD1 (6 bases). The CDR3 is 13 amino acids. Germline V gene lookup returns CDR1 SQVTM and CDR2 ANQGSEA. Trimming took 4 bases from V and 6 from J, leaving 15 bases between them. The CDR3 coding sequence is TGCAGCGTTGTGGACAGTCAGGTGGCTGAAGCTTTCTTT. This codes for CSVVDSQVAEAFF.

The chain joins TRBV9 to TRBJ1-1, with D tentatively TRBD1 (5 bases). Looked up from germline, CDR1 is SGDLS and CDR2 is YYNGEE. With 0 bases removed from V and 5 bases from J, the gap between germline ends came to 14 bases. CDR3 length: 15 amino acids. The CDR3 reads CASSVELAGETEAFF. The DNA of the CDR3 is TGTGCCAGCAGCGTAGAGTTAGCGGGGGAGACTGAAGCTTTCTTT. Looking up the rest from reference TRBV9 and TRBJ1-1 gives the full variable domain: DSGVTQTPKHLITATGQRVTLRCSPRSGDLSVYWYQQSLDQGLQFLIQYYNGEERAKGNILERFSAQQFPDLHSELNLSSLELGDSALYFCASSVELAGETEAFFGQGTRLTVV.

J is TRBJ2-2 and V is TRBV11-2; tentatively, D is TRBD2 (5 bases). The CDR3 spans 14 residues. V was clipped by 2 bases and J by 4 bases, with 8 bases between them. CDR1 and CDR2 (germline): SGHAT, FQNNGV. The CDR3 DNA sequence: TGTGCCAGCAGCTTAAGCGGCCCCACCGGGGAGCTGTTTTTT. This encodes CASSLSGPTGELFF.

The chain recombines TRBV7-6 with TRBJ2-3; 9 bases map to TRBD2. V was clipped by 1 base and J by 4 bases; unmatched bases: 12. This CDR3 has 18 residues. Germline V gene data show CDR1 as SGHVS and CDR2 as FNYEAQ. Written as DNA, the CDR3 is TGTGCCAGCAGCTTAGAGAAGCGGGAGGTCATCCGAGCAGATACGCAGTATTTT. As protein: CASSLEKREVIRADTQYF.

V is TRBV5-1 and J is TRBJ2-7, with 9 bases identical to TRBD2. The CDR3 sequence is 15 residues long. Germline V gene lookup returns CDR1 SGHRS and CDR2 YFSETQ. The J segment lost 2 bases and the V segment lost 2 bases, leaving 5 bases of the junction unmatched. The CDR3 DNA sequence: TGCGCCAGCAGCTTTCTCCTAGCGGGAACCTACGAGCAGTACTTC. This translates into CASSFLLAGTYEQYF.

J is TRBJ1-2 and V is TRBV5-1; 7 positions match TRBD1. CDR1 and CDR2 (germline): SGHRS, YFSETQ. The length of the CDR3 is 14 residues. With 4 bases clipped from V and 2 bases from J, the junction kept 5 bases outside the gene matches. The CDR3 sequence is CASSGGTANYGYTF. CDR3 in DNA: TGCGCCAGCAGCGGGGGGACAGCCAACTATGGCTACACCTTC.

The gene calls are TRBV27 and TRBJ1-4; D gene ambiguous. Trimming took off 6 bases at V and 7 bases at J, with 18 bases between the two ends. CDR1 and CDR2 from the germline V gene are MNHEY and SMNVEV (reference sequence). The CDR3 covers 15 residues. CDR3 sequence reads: CASSAFPRGSEKLFF. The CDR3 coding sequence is TGTGCCAGCAGCGCCTTCCCTCGGGGAAGTGAAAAACTGTTTTTT.

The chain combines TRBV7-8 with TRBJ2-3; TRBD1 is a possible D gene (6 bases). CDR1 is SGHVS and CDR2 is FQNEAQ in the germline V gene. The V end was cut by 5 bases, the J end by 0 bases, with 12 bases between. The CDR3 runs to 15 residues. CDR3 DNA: TGTGCCAGCAGCCCTCAGGGGTTAAGCACAGATACGCAGTATTTT. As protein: CASSPQGLSTDTQYF.

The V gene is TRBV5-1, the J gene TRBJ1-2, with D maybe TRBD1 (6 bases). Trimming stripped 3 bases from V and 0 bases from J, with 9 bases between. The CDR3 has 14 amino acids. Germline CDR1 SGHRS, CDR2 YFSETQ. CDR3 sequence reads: CASSSDSANYGYTF. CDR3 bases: TGCGCCAGCAGCTCGGACAGCGCTAACTATGGCTACACCTTC.

As DNA, the CDR3 is TGTGCCAGCAGCTTGGTGGGAGGGCCCTCTCGGACGCAGTATTTT. Its protein is CASSLVGGPSRTQYF. The chain employs TRBV5-4 and TRBJ2-3, with TRBD2 matching 7 bases. From germline, CDR1 is SGHNT and CDR2 YYREEE (reference sequence). With V trimmed by 0 bases and J by 9 bases, 10 bases remained unmatched. The CDR3 is 15 residues long.

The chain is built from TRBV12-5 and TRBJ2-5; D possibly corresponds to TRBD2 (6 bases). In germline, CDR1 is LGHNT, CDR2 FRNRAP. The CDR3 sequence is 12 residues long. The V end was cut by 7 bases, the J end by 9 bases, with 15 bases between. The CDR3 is CASALPRGPQYF. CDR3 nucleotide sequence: TGTGCTAGTGCTCTCCCGCGGGGTCCCCAGTACTTC.

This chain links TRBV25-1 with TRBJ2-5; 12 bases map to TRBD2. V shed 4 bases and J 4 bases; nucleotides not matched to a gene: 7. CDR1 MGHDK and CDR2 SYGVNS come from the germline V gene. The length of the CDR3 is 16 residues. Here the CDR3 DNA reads TGTGCCAGCAGTGGATCAGGACTAGCGGGAATAGAGACCCAGTACTTC. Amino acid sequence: CASSGSGLAGIETQYF.

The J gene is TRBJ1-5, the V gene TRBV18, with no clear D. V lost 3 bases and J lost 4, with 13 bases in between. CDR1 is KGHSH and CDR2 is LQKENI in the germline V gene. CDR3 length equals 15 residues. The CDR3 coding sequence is TGTGCCAGCTCACCCCCCAGTCTAGCAAATCAGCCCCAGCATTTT. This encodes CASSPPSLANQPQHF.

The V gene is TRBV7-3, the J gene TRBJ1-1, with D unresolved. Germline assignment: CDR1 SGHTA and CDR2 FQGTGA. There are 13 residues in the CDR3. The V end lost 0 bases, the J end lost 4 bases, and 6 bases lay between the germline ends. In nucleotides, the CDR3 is TGTGCCAGCAGCTTAACTCTTACCACTGAAGCTTTCTTT. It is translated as CASSLTLTTEAFF.

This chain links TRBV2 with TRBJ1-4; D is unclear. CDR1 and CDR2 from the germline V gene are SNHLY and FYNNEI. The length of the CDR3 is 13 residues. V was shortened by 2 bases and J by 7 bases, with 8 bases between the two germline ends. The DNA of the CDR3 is TGTGCCAGCAGTGAACCCAGTCGTGAAAAACTGTTTTTT. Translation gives CASSEPSREKLFF.

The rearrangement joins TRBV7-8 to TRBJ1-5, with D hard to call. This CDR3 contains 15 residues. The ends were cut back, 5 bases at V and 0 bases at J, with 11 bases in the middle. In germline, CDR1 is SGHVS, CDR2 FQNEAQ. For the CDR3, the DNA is TGTGCCAGCAGCCGCCGTGGGGATAGCAATCAGCCCCAGCATTTT. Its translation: CASSRRGDSNQPQHF.

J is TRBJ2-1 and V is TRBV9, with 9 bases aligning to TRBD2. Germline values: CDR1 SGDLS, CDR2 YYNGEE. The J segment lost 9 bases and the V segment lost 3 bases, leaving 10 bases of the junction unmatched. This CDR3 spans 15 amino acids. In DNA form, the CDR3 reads TGTGCCAGCAGCGCTAGACTAGCGGAGAGGCCTGAGCAGTTCTTC. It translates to CASSARLAERPEQFF. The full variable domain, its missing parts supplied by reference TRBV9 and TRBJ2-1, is DSGVTQTPKHLITATGQRVTLRCSPRSGDLSVYWYQQSLDQGLQFLIQYYNGEERAKGNILERFSAQQFPDLHSELNLSSLELGDSALYFCASSARLAERPEQFFGPGTRLTVL.

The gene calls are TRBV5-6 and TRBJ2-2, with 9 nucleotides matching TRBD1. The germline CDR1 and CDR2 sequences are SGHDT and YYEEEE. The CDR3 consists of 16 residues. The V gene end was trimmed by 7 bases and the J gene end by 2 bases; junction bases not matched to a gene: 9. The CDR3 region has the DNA TGTGCCAGCGGCTACCCGGACAGGGGAAACACCGGGGAGCTGTTTTTT. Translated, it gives CASGYPDRGNTGELFF.

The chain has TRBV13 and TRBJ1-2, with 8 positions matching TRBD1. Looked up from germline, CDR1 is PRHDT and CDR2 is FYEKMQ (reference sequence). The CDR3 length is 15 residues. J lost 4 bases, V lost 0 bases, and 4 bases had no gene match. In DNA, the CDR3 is TGTGCCAGCAGCTTAGGAAGGACAGGGTCCTATGGCTACACCTTC. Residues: CASSLGRTGSYGYTF.